The clone carrying this TCR beta chain was counted only a few times. Its antigen is as yet unknown. These data are taken from a study of T-cell memory formation after mild COVID-19. Study-level findings and limits: Largely, contracting CD4+ clones fell within CM and EM, and contracting CD8+ clones within EMRA.

TCRdb analysed the 5' RACE reads with MiXCR anew, one entry per CDR3 protein. The sample contains 350,000 to 500,000 distinct CDR3 sequences, about a sixth of which appear only once. What was sequenced was PBMCs or a T cell subset sorted from them (not recorded which). The sequence was collected from a man in his late teens or twenties who had mild COVID-19 (a few samples of this study predate the infection). Cell type and time point are not known.

CDR3 sequence: CASSEYVGDTDTQYF. The CDR3 bases are TGCGCCAGCAGCGAATACGTAGGAGACACAGATACGCAGTATTTT. The V call is TRBV4-1, the J call TRBJ2-3; D gene unclear. Germline CDR1 reads MGHRA; CDR2 reads YSYEKL. Trimming stripped 5 bases from V and 2 bases from J, with 14 bases between. The CDR3 runs 15 residues.